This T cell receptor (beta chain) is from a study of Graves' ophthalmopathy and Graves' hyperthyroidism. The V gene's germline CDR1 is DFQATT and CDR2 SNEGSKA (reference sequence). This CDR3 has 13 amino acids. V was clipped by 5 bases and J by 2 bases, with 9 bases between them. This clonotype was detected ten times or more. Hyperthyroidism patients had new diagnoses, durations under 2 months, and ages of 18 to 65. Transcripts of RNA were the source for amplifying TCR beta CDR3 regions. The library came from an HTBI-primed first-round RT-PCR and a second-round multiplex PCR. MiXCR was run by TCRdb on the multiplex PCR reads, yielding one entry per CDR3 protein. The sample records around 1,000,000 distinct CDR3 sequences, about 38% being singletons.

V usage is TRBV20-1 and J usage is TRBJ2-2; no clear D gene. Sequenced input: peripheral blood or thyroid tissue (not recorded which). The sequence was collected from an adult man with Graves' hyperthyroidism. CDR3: CSACQDNTGELFF. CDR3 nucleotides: TGCAGTGCTTGCCAGGATAACACCGGGGAGCTGTTTTTT.